This record concerns one T cell receptor (beta chain) sequence. This record belongs to a study of shared clonotypes between healthy human individuals. Profiled with immunoSEQ multiplex PCR; TCRdb holds only in-frame clones, not every one. The sample records about 2.3 million clones, 92% being singletons. CD45RA+ naive and CD45RA-negative memory subsets were separated from CD4+ cells. From germline, CDR1 is MNHNY and CDR2 SVGAGI (reference sequence). This CDR3 is built from 16 residues. J was trimmed by 2 bases and V by 0 bases; bases with no gene match: 5. What was sequenced was naive CD4+ T cells from PBMCs. Specified subset: CD45RA+ positively selected. The rearrangement joins TRBV6-6 to TRBJ2-3; TRBD2 matches at 7 bases. This sequence was found in a man aged 18-30 years in good health. Some clones in this sample may be carry-over from other donors' samples. The CDR3 loop is CASSYSREDATDTQYF. The DNA for the CDR3 is TGTGCCAGCAGTTACTCCCGGGAGGACGCCACAGATACGCAGTATTTT.